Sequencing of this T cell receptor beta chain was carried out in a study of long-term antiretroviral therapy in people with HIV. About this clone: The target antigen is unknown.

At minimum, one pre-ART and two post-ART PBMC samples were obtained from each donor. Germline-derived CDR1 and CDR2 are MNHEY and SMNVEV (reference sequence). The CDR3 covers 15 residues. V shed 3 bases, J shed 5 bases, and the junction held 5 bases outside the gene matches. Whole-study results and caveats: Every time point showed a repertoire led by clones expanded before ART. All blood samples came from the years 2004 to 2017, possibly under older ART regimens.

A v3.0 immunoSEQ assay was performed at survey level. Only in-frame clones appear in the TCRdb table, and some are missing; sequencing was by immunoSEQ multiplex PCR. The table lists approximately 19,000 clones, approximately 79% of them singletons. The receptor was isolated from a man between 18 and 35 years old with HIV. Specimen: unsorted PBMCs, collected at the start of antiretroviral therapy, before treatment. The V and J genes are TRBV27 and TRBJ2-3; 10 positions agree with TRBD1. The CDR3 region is CASSFIRDRGDTQYF. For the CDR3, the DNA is TGTGCCAGCAGTTTCATCCGGGACAGGGGAGATACGCAGTATTTT.